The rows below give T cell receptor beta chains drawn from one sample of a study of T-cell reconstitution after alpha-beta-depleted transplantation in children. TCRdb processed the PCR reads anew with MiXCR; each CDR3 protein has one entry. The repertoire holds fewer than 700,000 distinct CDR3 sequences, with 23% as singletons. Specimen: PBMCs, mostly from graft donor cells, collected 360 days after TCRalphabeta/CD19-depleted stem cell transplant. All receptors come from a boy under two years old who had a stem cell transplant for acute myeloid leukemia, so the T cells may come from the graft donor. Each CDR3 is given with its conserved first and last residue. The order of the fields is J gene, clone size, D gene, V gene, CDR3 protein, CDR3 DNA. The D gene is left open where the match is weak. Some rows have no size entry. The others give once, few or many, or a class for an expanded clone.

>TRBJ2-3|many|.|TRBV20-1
CSAMEGLAGTDTQYF
TGCAGTGCCATGGAAGGGTTAGCGGGCACAGATACGCAGTATTTT
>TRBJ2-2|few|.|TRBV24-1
CATSVQGTGELFF
TGTGCCACCAGTGTTCAGGGAACCGGGGAGCTGTTTTTT
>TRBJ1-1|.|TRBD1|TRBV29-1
CSVGDRQGWNTEAFF
TGCAGCGTTGGAGACCGACAGGGGTGGAACACTGAAGCTTTCTTT
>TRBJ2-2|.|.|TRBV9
CASSGRTGELFF
TGTGCCAGCAGCGGGAGAACCGGGGAGCTGTTTTTT
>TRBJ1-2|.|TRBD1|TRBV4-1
CASSQGDWTGSDYGYTF
TGCGCCAGCAGCCAAGGCGATTGGACAGGGTCGGACTATGGCTACACCTTC
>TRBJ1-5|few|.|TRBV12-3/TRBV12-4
CASNSGRDLNQPQHF
TGTGCCAGCAATTCTGGGAGGGATCTAAATCAGCCCCAGCATTTT
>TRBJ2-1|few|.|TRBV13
CASSLVWTVNNEQFF
TGTGCCAGCAGCTTAGTGTGGACAGTTAACAATGAGCAGTTCTTC
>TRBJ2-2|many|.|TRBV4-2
CASSQDPITAGTNTGELFF
TGTGCCAGCAGCCAAGACCCAATAACGGCGGGGACGAACACCGGGGAGCTGTTTTTT
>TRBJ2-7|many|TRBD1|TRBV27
CASSLGVGDSYEQYF
TGTGCCAGCAGTCTAGGGGTAGGGGACAGCTACGAGCAGTACTTC
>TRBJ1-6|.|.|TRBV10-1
CATRYSFNSPLHF
TGCGCCACCCGGTACAGCTTCAATTCACCCCTCCACTTT
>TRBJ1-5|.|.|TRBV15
CATAGSYNQPQHF
TGTGCCACGGCCGGCAGCTACAATCAGCCCCAGCATTTT
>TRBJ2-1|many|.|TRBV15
CATSVGLGTYNEQFF
TGTGCCACCAGCGTGGGGCTAGGAACCTACAATGAGCAGTTCTTC
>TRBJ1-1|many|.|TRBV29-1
CSDDGGIVGFF
TGCAGCGACGACGGGGGTATCGTTGGTTTCTTT
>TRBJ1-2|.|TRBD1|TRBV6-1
CASSATKPGQTSSGYTF
TGTGCCAGCAGCGCCACCAAACCGGGACAGACGTCTAGTGGCTACACCTTC
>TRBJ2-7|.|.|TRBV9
CASSPPASGYEQYF
TGTGCCAGCAGCCCCCCCGCCTCCGGCTACGAGCAGTACTTC
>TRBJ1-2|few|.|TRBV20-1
CSAREQGGYGYTF
TGCAGTGCTAGAGAACAGGGTGGCTATGGCTACACCTTC
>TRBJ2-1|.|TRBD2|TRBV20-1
CCARDERTSGSSYNEQFF
TGCTGTGCTAGAGATGAGCGGACTAGCGGTAGCTCCTACAATGAGCAGTTCTTC
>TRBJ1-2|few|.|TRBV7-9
CASSHGAHYGYTF
TGTGCCAGCAGCCACGGGGCTCACTATGGCTACACCTTC
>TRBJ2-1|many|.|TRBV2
CASSGVGGEQFF
TGTGCCAGCAGTGGCGTTGGGGGTGAGCAGTTCTTC
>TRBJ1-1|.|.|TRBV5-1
CASSLSAAHEAFF
TGCGCCAGCAGCTTAAGCGCCGCCCATGAAGCTTTCTTT
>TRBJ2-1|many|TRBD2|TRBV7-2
CASSLEGTSGGREQFF
TGTGCCAGCAGCTTAGAAGGGACTAGCGGGGGTCGGGAGCAGTTCTTC
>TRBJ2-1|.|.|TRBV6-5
CASSYYGFEQFF
TGTGCCAGCAGTTACTATGGGTTTGAGCAGTTCTTC
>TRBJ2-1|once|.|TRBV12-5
CASGPGGIEQFF
TGTGCTAGTGGCCCCGGGGGCATTGAGCAGTTCTTC
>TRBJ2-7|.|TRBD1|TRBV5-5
CASSLGPRDSYSYEQYF
TGTGCCAGCAGCTTGGGGCCCCGGGACAGCTACTCCTACGAGCAGTACTTC
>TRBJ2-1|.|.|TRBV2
CASSGSSNEQFF
TGTGCCAGCAGTGGATCAAGCAATGAGCAGTTCTTC
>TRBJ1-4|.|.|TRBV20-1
CSALATGTPGSSNEKLFF
TGCAGTGCTCTTGCCACCGGGACACCGGGATCCTCTAATGAAAAACTGTTTTTT
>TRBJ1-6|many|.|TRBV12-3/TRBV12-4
CASRPSGGLSSYNSPLHF
TGTGCCAGCAGGCCCTCGGGAGGCCTGAGCTCCTATAATTCACCCCTCCACTTT
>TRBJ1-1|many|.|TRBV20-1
CSTTRGKNTEAFF
TGCAGTACGACCAGGGGAAAGAACACTGAAGCTTTCTTT
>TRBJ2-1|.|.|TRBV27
CASSPVGSAGQSQFF
TGTGCCAGCAGTCCCGTAGGGTCCGCAGGGCAGAGTCAGTTCTTC
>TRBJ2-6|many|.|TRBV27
CASSLMNSGANVLTF
TGTGCCAGCAGTTTAATGAACTCTGGGGCCAACGTCCTGACTTTC
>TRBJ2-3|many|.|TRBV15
CATSRDEWVDTQYF
TGTGCCACCAGCAGAGATGAGTGGGTGGATACGCAGTATTTT
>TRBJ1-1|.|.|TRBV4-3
CASSPQAGFDTEAFF
TGCGCCAGCAGCCCCCAGGCCGGGTTCGACACTGAAGCTTTCTTT
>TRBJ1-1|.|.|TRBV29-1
CSVDLGQVGTEAFF
TGCAGCGTTGATCTTGGGCAGGTGGGTACTGAAGCTTTCTTT
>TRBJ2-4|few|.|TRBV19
CASSINSAAKNIQYF
TGTGCCAGTAGTATCAACAGTGCAGCCAAAAACATTCAGTACTTC
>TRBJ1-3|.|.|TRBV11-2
CASSLDSLEWGPGNTIYF
TGTGCCAGCAGCTTAGACTCCCTAGAGTGGGGGCCCGGAAACACCATATATTTT
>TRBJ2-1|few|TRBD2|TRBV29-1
CSVEPSGGYNEQFF
TGCAGCGTTGAACCTAGCGGGGGGTACAATGAGCAGTTCTTC
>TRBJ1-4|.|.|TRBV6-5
CASSNTQGQEKLFF
TGTGCCAGCAGTAATACTCAGGGTCAGGAAAAACTGTTTTTT
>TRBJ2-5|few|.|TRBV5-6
CASSTLYGREETQYF
TGTGCCAGCAGCACTCTCTACGGCAGGGAAGAGACCCAGTACTTC
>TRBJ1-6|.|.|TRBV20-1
CSARDSSGSPLHF
TGCAGTGCTAGAGATAGTTCGGGTTCACCCCTCCACTTT
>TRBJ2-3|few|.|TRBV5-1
CASSLVLLAKGTDTQYF
TGCGCCAGCAGCTTGGTTCTTCTAGCCAAAGGAACAGATACGCAGTATTTT
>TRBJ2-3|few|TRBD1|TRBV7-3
CASSAQGSSTDTQYF
TGTGCCAGCAGCGCACAGGGGTCTAGCACAGATACGCAGTATTTT
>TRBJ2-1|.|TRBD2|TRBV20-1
CSARDRTSGPVQFF
TGCAGTGCTAGAGATCGGACTAGCGGTCCAGTGCAGTTCTTC
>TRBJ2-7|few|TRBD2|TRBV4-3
CASSRVVSGGAYEQYF
TGCGCCAGCAGCCGCGTCGTTAGCGGGGGGGCCTACGAGCAGTACTTC
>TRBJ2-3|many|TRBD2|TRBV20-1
CSASGLAGVDTQYF
TGCAGTGCTTCGGGGCTAGCGGGAGTGGATACGCAGTATTTT
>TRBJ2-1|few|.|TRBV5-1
CASRRDGDEQFF
TGCGCCAGCAGAAGGGATGGGGATGAGCAGTTCTTC
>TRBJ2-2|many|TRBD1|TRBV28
CASRTGANTGELFF
TGTGCCAGCCGAACAGGGGCGAACACCGGGGAGCTGTTTTTT
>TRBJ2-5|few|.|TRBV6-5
CASSWGDSRGTQYF
TGTGCCAGCAGTTGGGGGGACTCTCGAGGGACCCAGTACTTC
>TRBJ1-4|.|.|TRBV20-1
CSASGAGRIEKLFF
TGCAGTGCTAGTGGGGCCGGGCGAATTGAAAAACTGTTTTTT
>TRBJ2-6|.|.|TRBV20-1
CSVPGLGANVLTF
TGCAGTGTACCAGGGCTCGGGGCCAACGTCCTGACTTTC
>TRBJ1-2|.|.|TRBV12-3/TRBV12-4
CASSLGQAGYTF
TGTGCCAGCAGTTTAGGACAGGCTGGCTACACCTTC
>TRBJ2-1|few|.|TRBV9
CASSAPPVSSYNEQFF
TGTGCCAGCAGCGCCCCACCCGTGAGCTCCTACAATGAGCAGTTCTTC
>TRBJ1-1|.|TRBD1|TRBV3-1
CASSLNRGRGTEAFF
TGTGCCAGCAGCCTAAACAGGGGAAGAGGTACTGAAGCTTTCTTT